This TCR beta chain was identified during a study of T cell responses to AZD1222 COVID-19 vaccine. Turning to this clone: Its antigen is as yet unknown.

Study findings and constraints: The study reported that nearly half of spike-specific TCRs target unmutated variant regions. With two AZD1222 doses given, Spike-specific TCR breadth and depth both rose.

CDR1 is SGHTA and CDR2 is FQGNSA in the germline V gene. This CDR3 is 19 amino acids long. V was pared by 5 bases and J by 7 bases, with 27 bases between. The repertoire was sequenced with immunoSEQ multiplex PCR; TCRdb's copy has only in-frame clones and lacks some. The table records 130,000 to 150,000 clones, under 95% of them present only once. The V call is TRBV7-2, the J call TRBJ1-6; D might be TRBD1 (6 bases). The source of this sequence is an adult in good health. The input for sequencing was peripheral blood, taken on day 0 of AZD1222 vaccination. CDR3 in amino acids: CASSPRGPIDPRRNSPLHF. CDR3 nucleotide sequence: TGTGCCAGCAGCCCACGGGGGCCGATTGACCCGAGAAGGAATTCACCCCTCCACTTT.